A single sample gave rise to the 12 T cell receptor beta chains below, sequenced in a study of blood T cell repertoires in COVID-19. Data came from immunoSEQ multiplex PCR; TCRdb stores just in-frame clones and leaves some out. The profile shows around 100,000 clones, about 85% of them singletons. The sequenced sample was peripheral blood. The source of these receptors is a human donor in a cohort sampled during active COVID-19.

Points on this clone: Compared with germline, one end of the junction differs, possibly owing to a read error. The chain uses TRBV19 and TRBJ2-3; 13 bases are a match to TRBD2. Per germline, CDR1 LNHDA and CDR2 SQIVND (reference sequence). The CDR3 has 12 residues. CDR3 coding DNA: TGTGCCAGTAGTATGGGACTAGCGGGACTAAATTTT. Translating gives CASSMGLAGLNF.

The J gene is TRBJ2-7, the V gene TRBV18, with TRBD1 as a possible D gene (6 bases). CDR3 length: 14 amino acids. V lost 4 bases and J lost 5, with 15 bases in between. CDR1 is KGHSH and CDR2 is LQKENI in the germline V gene. This CDR3 is CASSLLQGSDEQYF. DNA for the CDR3: TGTGCCAGCTCACTCCTACAGGGATCCGACGAGCAGTACTTC.

The count of this clone is one. The chain links TRBV5-1 to TRBJ2-2; 10 bases are shared with TRBD2. This CDR3 is built from 16 residues. Losses at the gene ends were 2 bases for V and 4 bases for J; bases not matched to a gene: 5. Germline-derived CDR1 and CDR2 are SGHRS and YFSETQ. DNA of the CDR3: TGCGCCAGCAGCTTACGAGGACTAGCGGCCACCGGGGAGCTGTTTTTT. It encodes CASSLRGLAATGELFF.

In its sample, this clone was seen once. In DNA, the CDR3 is TGTGCCAGCATTACCCGGACTAGCGGGGGGGCTAATGAGCAGTTCTTC. It yields the protein CASITRTSGGANEQFF. The V and J genes are TRBV2 and TRBJ2-1, with 15 bases lining up with TRBD2. Germline V lookup: CDR1 SNHLY, CDR2 FYNNEI. CDR3 length: 16 residues. V was clipped by 7 bases and J by 7 bases; unmatched bases: 8. Together with reference TRBV2 and TRBJ2-1, the CDR3 gives the full variable domain: EPEVTQTPSHQVTQMGQEVILRCVPISNHLYFYWYRQILGQKVEFLVSFYNNEISEKSEIFDDQFSVERPDGSNFTLKIRSTKLEDSAMYFCASITRTSGGANEQFFGPGTRLTVL.

A single count supports this clone. The CDR3 reads CSVEDLPGNEQFF. The CDR3 DNA is TGCAGCGTTGAAGATCTTCCGGGAAATGAGCAGTTCTTC. The rearrangement links TRBV29-1 to TRBJ2-1, with D possibly matching TRBD2 (5 bases). V was pared by 0 bases and J by 7 bases, with 10 bases between. Germline assignment: CDR1 SQVTM and CDR2 ANQGSEA. The CDR3 loop spans 13 amino acids.

J is TRBJ1-6 and V is TRBV7-8; 8 positions match TRBD1. This CDR3 is 17 amino acids long. CDR1 and CDR2 (germline): SGHVS, FQNEAQ. Trimming removed 5 bases from V and 7 bases from J; junction bases left unmatched: 13. The CDR3 coding sequence is TGTGCCAGCAGCCCCGACTACCGGCAGGGGGCGAATTCACCCCTCCACTTT. It codes for CASSPDYRQGANSPLHF.

V and J are TRBV2 and TRBJ2-4; 7 bases are shared with TRBD1. V lost 7 bases to trimming and J lost 0 bases; unmatched junction nucleotides: 6. Per germline, CDR1 SNHLY and CDR2 FYNNEI. CDR3 length: 15 amino acids. The CDR3 DNA reads TGTGCCAGCAACCCACAGGGGCAAGCCAAAAACATTCAGTACTTC. Translation: CASNPQGQAKNIQYF.

This chain joins TRBV2 and TRBJ2-5; TRBD2 matches at 15 bases. After removal of 7 bases from V and 1 base from J, the junction contained 7 bases not matched to a gene. CDR1 and CDR2 (germline): SNHLY, FYNNEI. There are 17 residues in the CDR3. The CDR3 DNA sequence: TGTGCCAGCAAGGTGGGACTAGCGGGGGGCGCCCAAGAGACCCAGTACTTC. Its protein product is CASKVGLAGGAQETQYF.

The V call is TRBV4-1, the J call TRBJ1-5, with D perhaps TRBD1 (5 bases). V shed 4 bases and J shed 2 bases, with 15 bases lying between them. Germline V gene lookup returns CDR1 MGHRA and CDR2 YSYEKL. This CDR3 spans 16 amino acids. The CDR3 region is CASSRQTGVGNQPQHF. For the CDR3, the DNA is TGCGCCAGCAGCCGCCAGACGGGGGTGGGCAATCAGCCCCAGCATTTT.

The chain uses TRBV5-4 and TRBJ2-1; a weak D match, TRBD2 (6 bases). This CDR3 region has 16 residues. Germline CDR1 and CDR2: SGHNT and YYREEE (reference sequence). V lost 0 bases, J lost 2 bases, and 12 bases lay in between. CDR3 amino acids: CASSLGGTGAYNEQFF. CDR3 DNA: TGTGCCAGCAGCTTGGGCGGGACCGGTGCCTACAATGAGCAGTTCTTC.

V and J are TRBV5-1 and TRBJ2-1; tentative D call: TRBD2 (5 bases). The V gene lost 0 bases and the J gene lost 4 bases, with 11 bases spanning the gap. Per germline, CDR1 SGHRS and CDR2 YFSETQ. CDR3 length equals 15 residues. Here the CDR3 DNA reads TGCGCCAGCAGCTTGGAGCGGCCTATTTACAATGAGCAGTTCTTC. This gives the protein CASSLERPIYNEQFF. The full variable domain, with the rest looked up from reference TRBV5-1 and TRBJ2-1, is KAGVTQTPRYLIKTRGQQVTLSCSPISGHRSVSWYQQTPGQGLQFLFEYFSETQRNKGNFPGRFSGRQFSNSRSEMNVSTLELGDSALYLCASSLERPIYNEQFFGPGTRLTVL.

This chain joins TRBV11-3 and TRBJ2-2; no clear D. CDR1 and CDR2 (germline): SGHNT, YENEEA. V gave up 4 bases and J gave up 2 bases, with 5 bases separating them. CDR3 length: 13 amino acids. The CDR3 reads CASSWHNTGELFF. The CDR3 DNA reads TGTGCCAGCAGCTGGCATAACACCGGGGAGCTGTTTTTT.